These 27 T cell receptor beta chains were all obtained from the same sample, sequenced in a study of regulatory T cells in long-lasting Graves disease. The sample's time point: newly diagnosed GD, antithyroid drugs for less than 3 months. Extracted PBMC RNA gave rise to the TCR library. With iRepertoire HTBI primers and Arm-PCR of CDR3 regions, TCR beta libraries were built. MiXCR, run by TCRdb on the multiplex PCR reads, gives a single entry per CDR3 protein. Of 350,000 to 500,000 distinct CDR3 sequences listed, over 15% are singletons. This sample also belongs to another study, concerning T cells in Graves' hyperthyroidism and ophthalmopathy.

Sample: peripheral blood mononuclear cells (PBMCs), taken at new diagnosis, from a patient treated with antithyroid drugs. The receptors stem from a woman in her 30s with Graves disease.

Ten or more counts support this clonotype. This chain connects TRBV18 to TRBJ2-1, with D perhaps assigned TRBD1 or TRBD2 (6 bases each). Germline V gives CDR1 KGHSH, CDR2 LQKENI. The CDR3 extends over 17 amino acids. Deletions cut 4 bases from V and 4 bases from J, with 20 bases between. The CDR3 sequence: CASSRQDPGARYNEQFF. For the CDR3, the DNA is TGTGCCAGCTCACGCCAGGATCCGGGGGCGCGGTACAATGAGCAGTTCTTC. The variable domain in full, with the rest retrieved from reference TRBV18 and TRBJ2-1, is NAGVMQNPRHLVRRRGQEARLRCSPMKGHSHVYWYRQLPEEGLKFMVYLQKENIIDESGMPKERFSAEFPKEGPSILRIQQVVRGDSAAYFCASSRQDPGARYNEQFFGPGTRLTVL.

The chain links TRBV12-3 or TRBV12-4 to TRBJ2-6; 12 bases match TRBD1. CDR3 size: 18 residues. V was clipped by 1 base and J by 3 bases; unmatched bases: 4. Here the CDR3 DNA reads TGTGCCAGCAGTTTAGTGGGACAGGGGGCGTATGGGGCCAACGTCCTGACTTTC. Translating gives CASSLVGQGAYGANVLTF.

The CDR3 region has the DNA TGTGCCAGCGGTCCGCAGGGGCCTTTGACTGAAGCTTTCTTT. It is translated as CASGPQGPLTEAFF. V usage is TRBV9 and J usage is TRBJ1-1; possibly TRBD1 for D (6 bases). The CDR3 is 14 residues long. The germline V and J ends were trimmed by 7 bases and 5 bases, with 18 bases remaining between them. CDR1 is SGDLS and CDR2 is YYNGEE in the germline V gene.

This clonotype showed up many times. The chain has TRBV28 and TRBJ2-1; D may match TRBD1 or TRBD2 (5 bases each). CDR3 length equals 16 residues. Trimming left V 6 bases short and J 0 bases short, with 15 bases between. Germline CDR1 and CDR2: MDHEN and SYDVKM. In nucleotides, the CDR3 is TGTGCCAGCAGCCAGCCACGGGACCACTCCTACAATGAGCAGTTCTTC. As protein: CASSQPRDHSYNEQFF.

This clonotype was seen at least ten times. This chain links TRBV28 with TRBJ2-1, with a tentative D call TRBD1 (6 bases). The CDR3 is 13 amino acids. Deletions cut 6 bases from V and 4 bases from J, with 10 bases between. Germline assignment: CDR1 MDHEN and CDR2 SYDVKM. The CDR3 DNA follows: TGTGCCAGCAGCTTTACAGGGTACAATGAGCAGTTCTTC. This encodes CASSFTGYNEQFF.

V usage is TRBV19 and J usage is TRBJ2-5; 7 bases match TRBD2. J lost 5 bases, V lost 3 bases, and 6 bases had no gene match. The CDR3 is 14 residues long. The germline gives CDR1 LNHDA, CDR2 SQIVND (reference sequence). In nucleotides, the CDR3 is TGTGCCAGTAGTATTGTCCAGGGAGGGGAGACCCAGTACTTC. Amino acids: CASSIVQGGETQYF.

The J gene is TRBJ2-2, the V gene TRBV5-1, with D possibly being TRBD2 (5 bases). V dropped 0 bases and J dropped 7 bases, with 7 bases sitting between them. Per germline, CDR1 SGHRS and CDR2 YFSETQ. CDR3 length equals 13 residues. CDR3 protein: CASSLEAVGELFF. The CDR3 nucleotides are TGCGCCAGCAGCTTGGAAGCGGTCGGGGAGCTGTTTTTT.

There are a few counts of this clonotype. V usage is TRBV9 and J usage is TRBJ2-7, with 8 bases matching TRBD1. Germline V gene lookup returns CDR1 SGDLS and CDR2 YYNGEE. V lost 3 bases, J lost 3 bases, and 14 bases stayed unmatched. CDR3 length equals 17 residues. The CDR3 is CASSAYQGTGSIYEQYF. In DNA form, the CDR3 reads TGTGCCAGCAGCGCCTACCAAGGGACAGGTTCTATCTACGAGCAGTACTTC.

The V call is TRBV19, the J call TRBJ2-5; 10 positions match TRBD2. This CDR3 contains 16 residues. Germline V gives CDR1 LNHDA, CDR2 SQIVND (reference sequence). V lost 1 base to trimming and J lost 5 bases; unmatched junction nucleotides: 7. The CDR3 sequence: CASSIGSSGSSETQYF. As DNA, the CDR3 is TGTGCCAGTAGTATAGGGTCTAGCGGGAGCTCGGAGACCCAGTACTTC.

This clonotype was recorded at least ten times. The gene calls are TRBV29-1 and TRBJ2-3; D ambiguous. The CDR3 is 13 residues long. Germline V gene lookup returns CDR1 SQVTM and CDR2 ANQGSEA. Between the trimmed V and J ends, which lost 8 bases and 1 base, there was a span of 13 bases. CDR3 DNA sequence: TGCAGCACGTACAGAGGCGGCACAGATACGCAGTATTTT. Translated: CSTYRGGTDTQYF.

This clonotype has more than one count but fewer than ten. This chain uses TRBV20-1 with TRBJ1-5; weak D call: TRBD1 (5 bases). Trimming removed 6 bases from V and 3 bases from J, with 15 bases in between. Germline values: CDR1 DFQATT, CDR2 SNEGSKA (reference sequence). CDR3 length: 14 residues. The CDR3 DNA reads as TGCAGTGCCCAAGACGACAGCGTCAATCAGCCCCAGCATTTT. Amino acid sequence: CSAQDDSVNQPQHF.

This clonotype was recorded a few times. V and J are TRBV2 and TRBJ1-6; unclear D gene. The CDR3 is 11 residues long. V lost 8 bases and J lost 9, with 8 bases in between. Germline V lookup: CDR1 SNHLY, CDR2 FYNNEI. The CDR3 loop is CASLGRSPLHF. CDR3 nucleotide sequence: TGTGCCAGCCTAGGACGTTCACCCCTCCACTTT.

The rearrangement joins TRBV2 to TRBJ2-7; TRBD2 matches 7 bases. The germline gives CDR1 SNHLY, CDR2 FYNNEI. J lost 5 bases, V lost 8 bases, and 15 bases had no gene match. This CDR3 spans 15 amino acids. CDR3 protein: CASHSLGEGTDEQYF. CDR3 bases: TGTGCCAGCCATTCCTTGGGGGAGGGCACAGACGAGCAGTACTTC.

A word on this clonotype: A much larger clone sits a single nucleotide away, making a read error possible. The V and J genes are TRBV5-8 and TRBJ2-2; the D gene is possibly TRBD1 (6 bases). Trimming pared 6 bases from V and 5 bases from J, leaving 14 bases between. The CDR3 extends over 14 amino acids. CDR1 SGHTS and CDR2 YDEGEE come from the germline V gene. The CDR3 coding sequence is TGTGCCAGCAAACCGGACAGCGTAACCGGGGAGCTGTTTTTT. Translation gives CASKPDSVTGELFF.

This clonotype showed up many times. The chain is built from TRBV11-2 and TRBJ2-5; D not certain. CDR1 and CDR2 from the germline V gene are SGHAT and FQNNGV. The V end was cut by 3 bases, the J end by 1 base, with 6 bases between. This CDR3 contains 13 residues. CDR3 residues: CASSFNTQETQYF. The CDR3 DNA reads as TGTGCCAGCAGCTTCAACACCCAAGAGACCCAGTACTTC.

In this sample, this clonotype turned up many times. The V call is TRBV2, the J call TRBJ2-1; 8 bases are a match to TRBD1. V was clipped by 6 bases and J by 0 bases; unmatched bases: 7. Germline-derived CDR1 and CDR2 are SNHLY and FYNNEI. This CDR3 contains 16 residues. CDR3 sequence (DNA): TGTGCCAGCAGGGGCAGGGGGCAACGCTCCTACAATGAGCAGTTCTTC. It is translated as CASRGRGQRSYNEQFF.

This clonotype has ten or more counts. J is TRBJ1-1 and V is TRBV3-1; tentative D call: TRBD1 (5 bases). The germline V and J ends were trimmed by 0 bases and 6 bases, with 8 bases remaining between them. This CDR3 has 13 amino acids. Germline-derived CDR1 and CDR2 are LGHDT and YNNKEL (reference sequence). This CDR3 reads CASSQDVGPEAFF. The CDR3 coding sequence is TGTGCCAGCAGCCAAGATGTGGGGCCTGAAGCTTTCTTT.

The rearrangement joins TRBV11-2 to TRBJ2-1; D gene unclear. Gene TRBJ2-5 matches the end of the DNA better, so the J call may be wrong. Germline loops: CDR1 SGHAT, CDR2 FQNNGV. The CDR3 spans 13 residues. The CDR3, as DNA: TGTGCCAGCAGCTTAGTTTTTAAGGAGACCCAGTACTTC. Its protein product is CASSLVFKETQYF.

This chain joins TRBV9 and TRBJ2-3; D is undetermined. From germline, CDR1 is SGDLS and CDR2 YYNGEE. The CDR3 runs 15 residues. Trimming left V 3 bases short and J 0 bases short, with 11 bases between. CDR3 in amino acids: CASSAWESSTDTQYF. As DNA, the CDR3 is TGTGCCAGCAGCGCTTGGGAATCCAGCACAGATACGCAGTATTTT.

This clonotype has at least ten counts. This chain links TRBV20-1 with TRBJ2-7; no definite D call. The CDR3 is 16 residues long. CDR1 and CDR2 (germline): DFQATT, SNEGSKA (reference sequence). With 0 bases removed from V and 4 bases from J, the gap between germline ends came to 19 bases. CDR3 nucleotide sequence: TGCAGTGCTAGAGATGGTTCGGGCTTCCCGGTATACGAGCAGTACTTC. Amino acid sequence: CSARDGSGFPVYEQYF.

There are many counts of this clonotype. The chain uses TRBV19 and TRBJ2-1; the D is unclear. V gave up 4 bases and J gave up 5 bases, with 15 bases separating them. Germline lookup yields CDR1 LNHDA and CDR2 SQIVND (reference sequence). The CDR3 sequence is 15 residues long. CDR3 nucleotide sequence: TGTGCCAGTAGTACGATTGGGCAGCCGGACAATGAGCAGTTCTTC. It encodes CASSTIGQPDNEQFF.

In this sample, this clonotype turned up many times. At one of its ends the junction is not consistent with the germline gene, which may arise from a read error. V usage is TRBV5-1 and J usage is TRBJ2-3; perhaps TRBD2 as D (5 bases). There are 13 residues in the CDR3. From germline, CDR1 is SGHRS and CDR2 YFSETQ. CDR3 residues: CASSIRTADTQYF. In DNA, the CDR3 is TGTGCCAGCAGCATCCGGACTGCAGATACGCAGTATTTT.

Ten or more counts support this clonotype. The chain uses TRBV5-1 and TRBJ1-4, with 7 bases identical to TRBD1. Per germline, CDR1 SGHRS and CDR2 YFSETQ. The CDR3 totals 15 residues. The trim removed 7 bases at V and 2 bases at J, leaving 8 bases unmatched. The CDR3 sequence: CASAQQGMTNEKLFF. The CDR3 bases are TGCGCCAGCGCACAACAGGGGATGACTAATGAAAAACTGTTTTTT.

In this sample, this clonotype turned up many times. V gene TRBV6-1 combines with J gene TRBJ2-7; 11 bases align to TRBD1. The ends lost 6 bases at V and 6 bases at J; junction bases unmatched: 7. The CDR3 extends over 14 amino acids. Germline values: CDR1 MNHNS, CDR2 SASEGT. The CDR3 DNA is TGTGCCAGCAGGGCGGGACAGGGGGGAGGCGAGCAGTACTTC. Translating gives CASRAGQGGGEQYF.

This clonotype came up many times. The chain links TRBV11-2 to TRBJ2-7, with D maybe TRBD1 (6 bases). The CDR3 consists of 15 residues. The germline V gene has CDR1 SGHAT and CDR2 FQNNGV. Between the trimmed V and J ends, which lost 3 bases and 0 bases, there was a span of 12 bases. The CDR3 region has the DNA TGTGCCAGCAGCTTGGAAGGACAGATCTCCTACGAGCAGTACTTC. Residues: CASSLEGQISYEQYF.

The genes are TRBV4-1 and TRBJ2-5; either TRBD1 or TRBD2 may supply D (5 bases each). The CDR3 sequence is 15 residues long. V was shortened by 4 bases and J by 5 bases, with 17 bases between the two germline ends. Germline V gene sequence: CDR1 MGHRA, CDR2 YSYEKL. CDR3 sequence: CASSRVRGGVETQYF. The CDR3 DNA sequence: TGCGCCAGCAGCCGTGTACGTGGGGGAGTTGAGACCCAGTACTTC.

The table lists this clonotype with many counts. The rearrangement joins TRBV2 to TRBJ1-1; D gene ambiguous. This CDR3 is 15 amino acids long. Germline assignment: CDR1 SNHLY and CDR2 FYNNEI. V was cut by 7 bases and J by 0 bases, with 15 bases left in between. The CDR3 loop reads CASIRRAQLNTEAFF. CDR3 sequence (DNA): TGTGCCAGCATTAGGAGGGCCCAGTTGAACACTGAAGCTTTCTTT. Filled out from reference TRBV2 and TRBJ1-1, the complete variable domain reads EPEVTQTPSHQVTQMGQEVILRCVPISNHLYFYWYRQILGQKVEFLVSFYNNEISEKSEIFDDQFSVERPDGSNFTLKIRSTKLEDSAMYFCASIRRAQLNTEAFFGQGTRLTVV.